What follows are 11 T cell receptor beta chains derived from one specimen sequenced in a study of cytomegalovirus exposure and HLA in healthy donors. PCR involved 60 Vbeta and 13 Jbeta primers. Profiled with immunoSEQ multiplex PCR; TCRdb holds only in-frame clones, not every one. Here the sample spans about 110,000 clones, 70% being singletons. Input material: PBMCs. The receptors here all came from a man younger than 40 in good health and CMV-seropositive.

This clone showed up just once. V usage is TRBV6-5 and J usage is TRBJ1-2; 9 bases are shared with TRBD1. V lost 0 bases and J lost 7; bases outside the gene matches: 9. This CDR3 contains 16 residues. The germline CDR1 and CDR2 sequences are MNHEY and SVGAGI. CDR3 protein: CASSYSTGTGTGGYTF. In DNA, the CDR3 is TGTGCCAGCAGTTACTCGACCGGGACAGGGACGGGTGGCTACACCTTC.

This clone was detected a few times. The chain recombines TRBV6-6 with TRBJ1-5; D gene uncertain. Germline CDR1 reads MNHNY; CDR2 reads SVGAGI (reference sequence). The CDR3 has 13 residues. Trimming left V 2 bases short and J 5 bases short, with 7 bases between. CDR3: CASSYRSYQPQHF. In nucleotides, the CDR3 is TGTGCCAGCAGTTACCGGAGCTATCAGCCCCAGCATTTT.

This clone has a single count. The V and J genes are TRBV28 and TRBJ1-1; D is unresolved. The CDR3 runs 13 residues. Germline CDR1 and CDR2: MDHEN and SYDVKM. Deletions cut 7 bases from V and 1 base from J, with 10 bases between. CDR3 sequence (DNA): TGTGCCAGCAACTCGGGGAGGAACACTGAAGCTTTCTTT. This gives the protein CASNSGRNTEAFF.

In its sample, this clone was seen a few times. The chain combines TRBV10-3 with TRBJ2-7, with 12 bases fitting TRBD1. V was pared by 3 bases and J by 5 bases, with 11 bases of the junction left unmatched. Germline CDR1 ENHRY, CDR2 SYGVKD. CDR3 length equals 17 residues. The chain's CDR3 is CAISDRGPGTGGNEQYF. The CDR3 DNA reads as TGTGCCATCAGTGACCGGGGGCCCGGGACAGGGGGCAACGAGCAGTACTTC.

On this clone: In the same sample, other DNA sequences code for this CDR3. The rearrangement joins TRBV5-1 to TRBJ1-1; possible D gene TRBD1, 5 bases. CDR1 is SGHRS and CDR2 is YFSETQ in the germline V gene. V was shortened by 4 bases and J by 0 bases, with 10 bases between the two germline ends. The CDR3 sequence is 14 residues long. CDR3 loop: CASSQTALNTEAFF. The DNA for the CDR3 is TGCGCCAGCAGCCAGACAGCTTTGAACACTGAAGCTTTCTTT.

This clone was detected only a few times. This CDR3 reads CASSLKEGLISSYEQYF. In nucleotides, the CDR3 is TGTGCCAGCAGCTTAAAAGAGGGACTAATAAGCTCCTACGAGCAGTACTTC. The chain combines TRBV11-2 with TRBJ2-7; 7 bases fit TRBD2. Germline V CDR1 and CDR2: SGHAT, FQNNGV. J lost 0 bases, V lost 2 bases, and 10 bases had no gene match. The CDR3 loop spans 17 amino acids.

This clone came up a few times. The V call is TRBV19, the J call TRBJ1-5; D is unclear. V lost 7 bases, J lost 2 bases, and 9 bases lay in between. The CDR3 has 13 residues. Looked up from germline, CDR1 is LNHDA and CDR2 is SQIVND (reference sequence). CDR3 protein: CASNLRGNQPQHF. The CDR3, as DNA: TGTGCCAGTAATTTGAGGGGCAATCAGCCCCAGCATTTT. The whole variable domain, filled in from reference TRBV19 and TRBJ1-5, reads DGGITQSPKYLFRKEGQNVTLSCEQNLNHDAMYWYRQDPGQGLRLIYYSQIVNDFQKGDIAEGYSVSREKKESFPLTVTSAQKNPTAFYLCASNLRGNQPQHFGDGTRLSIL.

The rearrangement uses TRBV18 and TRBJ1-5; tentative D call: TRBD1 (6 bases). V was cut by 2 bases and J by 6 bases, with 14 bases left in between. CDR1 is KGHSH, CDR2 LQKENI, per germline. The CDR3 has 15 residues. As DNA, the CDR3 is TGTGCCAGCTCACCATCGGGGGGCTACGGTCAGCCCCAGCATTTT. Its protein product is CASSPSGGYGQPQHF.

CDR3 sequence reads: CASSVPRATYNEQFF. The DNA for the CDR3 is TGTGCCAGCAGCGTCCCGAGGGCCACCTACAATGAGCAGTTCTTC. The chain has TRBV7-9 and TRBJ2-1, with D possibly TRBD2 on 5 matching bases. V lost 5 bases, J lost 2 bases, and 13 bases lay in between. The CDR3 totals 15 residues. The germline CDR1 and CDR2 sequences are SEHNR and FQNEAQ (reference sequence).

The chain has TRBV7-9 and TRBJ2-1; 7 nucleotides align to TRBD1. With V trimmed by 4 bases and J by 1 base, 4 bases remained unmatched. The CDR3 runs to 15 residues. CDR1 SEHNR and CDR2 FQNEAQ come from the germline V gene (reference sequence). The CDR3 protein is CASSSTGKSYNEQFF. CDR3 DNA sequence: TGTGCCAGCAGCTCGACAGGGAAATCCTACAATGAGCAGTTCTTC.

This clone is medium-sized within its sample. This chain links TRBV6-6 with TRBJ2-7, with D unresolved. The V end lost 5 bases, the J end lost 5 bases, and 13 bases lay between the germline ends. The CDR3 loop spans 13 amino acids. In germline, CDR1 is MNHNY, CDR2 SVGAGI (reference sequence). The CDR3 reads CASSPHGADEQYV. CDR3 nucleotides: TGTGCCAGCAGTCCCCATGGAGCTGACGAGCAGTACGTC.